These 24 T cell receptor beta chains were sequenced from one sample in a study of shared clonotypes between healthy human individuals. Profiling relied on immunoSEQ multiplex PCR, and the TCRdb table lists in-frame clones only, not all of them. The table has about 110,000 clones, 68% seen once. The source material was memory CD8+ T cells sorted from blood. The subset denotes: CD45RO+ cells pooled with CCR7-negative TemRA cells. These receptor sequences come from a woman in her twenties or thirties in good health.

Of note for this clone: A read error is possible here, since a much larger clone lies one base away. The chain recombines TRBV7-2 with TRBJ1-2; D gene unclear. Germline CDR1 is SGHTA and CDR2 is FQGNSA. This CDR3 contains 12 residues. V was shortened by 1 base and J by 1 base, with 1 base between the two germline ends. CDR3 sequence (DNA): TGTGCCAGCAGCTTAGATAACTATGGCTACACCTTC. Translating it yields CASSLDNYGYTF. The whole variable domain, remainder taken from reference TRBV7-2 and TRBJ1-2, is GAGVSQSPSNKVTEKGKDVELRCDPISGHTALYWYRQSLGQGLEFLIYFQGNSAPDKSGLPSDRFSAERTGGSVSTLTIQRTQQEDSAVYLCASSLDNYGYTFGSGTRLTVV.

The table lists this clone with a few counts. The chain has TRBV18 and TRBJ2-7; TRBD2 aligns across 7 bases. The ends lost 0 bases at V and 1 base at J; junction bases unmatched: 3. The germline CDR1 and CDR2 sequences are KGHSH and LQKENI. This CDR3 spans 15 amino acids. CDR3 coding DNA: TGTGCCAGCTCACCACCTAGCGGGCAATCCTACGAGCAGTACTTC. Encoded protein: CASSPPSGQSYEQYF.

The V and J genes are TRBV6-1 and TRBJ2-7, with 8 nucleotides matching TRBD1. Germline CDR1 MNHNS, CDR2 SASEGT. The CDR3 extends over 13 amino acids. V lost 6 bases, J lost 5 bases, and 6 bases stayed unmatched. The CDR3 spells CASSRTGLDEQYF. In DNA form, the CDR3 reads TGTGCCAGCAGCCGGACAGGGTTGGACGAGCAGTACTTC.

The genes are TRBV6-5 and TRBJ2-2; weak D call: TRBD1 (6 bases). Trimming cost V 0 bases and J 1 base, with 9 bases left between them. The CDR3 consists of 16 residues. CDR1 is MNHEY and CDR2 is SVGAGI in the germline V gene. This CDR3 is CASSYSMGQNTGELFF. The CDR3 DNA is TGTGCCAGCAGTTACTCGATGGGACAGAACACCGGGGAGCTGTTTTTT.

The gene calls are TRBV6-1 and TRBJ1-1; no definite D call. CDR1 is MNHNS, CDR2 SASEGT, per germline. The CDR3 sequence is 13 residues long. The V gene lost 7 bases and the J gene lost 1 base, with 10 bases spanning the gap. The CDR3 DNA sequence: TGTGCCAGCACACTAGGATGGAACACTGAAGCTTTCTTT. Protein product: CASTLGWNTEAFF.

The rearrangement uses TRBV7-2 and TRBJ2-7; D ambiguous. Germline V lookup: CDR1 SGHTA, CDR2 FQGNSA. CDR3 length: 14 residues. Deletions cut 1 base from V and 1 base from J, with 8 bases between. The CDR3 DNA reads as TGTGCCAGCAGCTTAGTAGTTTTATCCTACGAGCAGTACTTC. It is translated as CASSLVVLSYEQYF.

This clone was detected only a few times. The genes are TRBV10-3 and TRBJ2-5; perhaps TRBD2 as D (5 bases). CDR1 ENHRY and CDR2 SYGVKD come from the germline V gene. This CDR3 has 13 residues. V shed 2 bases and J shed 4 bases, with 8 bases lying between them. CDR3: CAISEGRVETQYF. The CDR3 region has the DNA TGTGCCATCAGTGAGGGGCGGGTAGAGACCCAGTACTTC.

This chain connects TRBV4-2 to TRBJ1-2, with 12 bases identical to TRBD1. The V and J ends lost 3 bases and 11 bases, in that order; junction bases with no gene match: 10. Germline CDR1 is LGHNA and CDR2 is YNFKEQ. The CDR3 contains 15 residues. CDR3 sequence reads: CASSQAGTGGLRYTF. The CDR3 coding sequence is TGTGCCAGCAGCCAGGCCGGGACAGGGGGCTTGCGGTACACCTTC.

This clone appeared a single time. The J gene is TRBJ1-1, the V gene TRBV6-1; TRBD1 aligns across 10 bases. The V segment lost 1 base and the J segment 4 bases; nucleotides outside the gene matches: 3. Germline CDR1 reads MNHNS; CDR2 reads SASEGT. The CDR3 length is 15 residues. CDR3 sequence: CASSEGTGGGTEAFF. In DNA form, the CDR3 reads TGTGCCAGCAGTGAAGGGACAGGGGGGGGCACTGAAGCTTTCTTT.

The chain uses TRBV10-3 and TRBJ2-2, with unresolved D. Germline CDR1 reads ENHRY; CDR2 reads SYGVKD. V lost 1 base to trimming and J lost 4 bases, with 10 bases between them. The CDR3 consists of 15 residues. This CDR3 reads CAISECPLCTGELFF. The CDR3 nucleotides read TGTGCCATCAGTGAGTGCCCCCTGTGCACCGGGGAGCTGTTTTTT.

The chain employs TRBV6-6 and TRBJ2-1; D unresolved. CDR3 length: 14 amino acids. V was pared by 4 bases and J by 4 bases, with 11 bases between. CDR1 and CDR2 from the germline V gene are MNHNY and SVGAGI (reference sequence). The CDR3 sequence is CASSSNWIYNEQFF. DNA for the CDR3: TGTGCCAGCAGTTCCAATTGGATTTACAATGAGCAGTTCTTC.

The CDR3 DNA is TGTGCCAGCAGTCCGAGACAGGGGTGGAACACTGAAGCTTTCTTT. Amino acid sequence: CASSPRQGWNTEAFF. This chain connects TRBV28 to TRBJ1-1; TRBD1 aligns across 8 bases. Trimming at V came to 5 bases and at J to 1 base, leaving 6 bases not matched to a gene. In germline, CDR1 is MDHEN, CDR2 SYDVKM. This CDR3 comprises 15 residues. The full variable domain, completed using reference TRBV28 and TRBJ1-1, is DVKVTQSSRYLVKRTGEKVFLECVQDMDHENMFWYRQDPGLGLRLIYFSYDVKMKEKGDIPEGYSVSREKKERFSLILESASTNQTSMYLCASSPRQGWNTEAFFGQGTRLTVV.

This chain links TRBV29-1 with TRBJ1-4; D is possibly TRBD1 (6 bases). This CDR3 is 13 amino acids long. Trimming removed 1 base at V and 5 bases at J, with 8 bases between. The germline CDR1 and CDR2 sequences are SQVTM and ANQGSEA. CDR3 sequence reads: CSVEGTENEKLFF. CDR3 in DNA: TGCAGCGTTGAAGGGACAGAGAATGAAAAACTGTTTTTT.

This chain connects TRBV25-1 to TRBJ1-4, with TRBD1 matching 11 bases. The germline V gene encodes CDR1 MGHDK and CDR2 SYGVNS. J was trimmed by 8 bases and V by 4 bases; bases with no gene match: 12. This CDR3 comprises 17 residues. CDR3: CASSGIRRDRGLEKLFF. The CDR3 DNA reads as TGTGCCAGCAGTGGGATTCGAAGGGACAGGGGGTTAGAAAAACTGTTTTTT.

This chain uses TRBV7-9 with TRBJ1-1; D is possibly TRBD1 (6 bases). The CDR3 totals 16 residues. With 4 bases removed from V and 5 bases from J, the gap between germline ends came to 20 bases. Germline V lookup: CDR1 SEHNR, CDR2 FQNEAQ (reference sequence). The CDR3 nucleotides are TGTGCCAGCAGCTCCTTACAGGGTTGGGCGGCTACTGAAGCTTTCTTT. It yields the protein CASSSLQGWAATEAFF.

The chain has TRBV28 and TRBJ2-7, with D unclear. This CDR3 contains 13 residues. V was cut by 2 bases and J by 4 bases, with 9 bases left in between. Germline CDR1 MDHEN, CDR2 SYDVKM. CDR3 nucleotides: TGTGCCAGCAGTTTAGGGTCCTTTTACGAGCAGTACTTC. Its translation: CASSLGSFYEQYF.

The chain combines TRBV9 with TRBJ2-2, with 9 nucleotides matching TRBD2. Germline trimming cut 0 bases from V and 2 bases from J; bases unmatched to any gene: 5. The CDR3 has 17 amino acids. The germline gives CDR1 SGDLS, CDR2 YYNGEE. CDR3 in DNA: TGTGCCAGCAGCGTAGGTCGGACTAGCGTTAACACCGGGGAGCTGTTTTTT. Translated: CASSVGRTSVNTGELFF. The whole variable domain, remainder taken from reference TRBV9 and TRBJ2-2, is DSGVTQTPKHLITATGQRVTLRCSPRSGDLSVYWYQQSLDQGLQFLIQYYNGEERAKGNILERFSAQQFPDLHSELNLSSLELGDSALYFCASSVGRTSVNTGELFFGEGSRLTVL.

The chain combines TRBV18 with TRBJ1-2; D call uncertain. The CDR3 is made up of 16 amino acids. Germline CDR1 reads KGHSH; CDR2 reads LQKENI. Trimming removed 2 bases at V and 3 bases at J, with 16 bases between. The CDR3: CASSPKKTAADYGYTF. As DNA, the CDR3 is TGTGCCAGCTCACCAAAAAAGACCGCCGCTGACTATGGCTACACCTTC.

Ten or more counts support this clone. The gene calls are TRBV28 and TRBJ2-6; D is unclear. CDR3 length: 15 amino acids. The germline V gene encodes CDR1 MDHEN and CDR2 SYDVKM. The V end lost 2 bases, the J end lost 0 bases, and 5 bases lay between the germline ends. CDR3 nucleotides: TGTGCCAGCAGTTTAATGGACTCTGGGGCCAACGTCCTGACTTTC. Translated: CASSLMDSGANVLTF.

The rearrangement joins TRBV27 to TRBJ1-2, with unresolved D. The CDR3 has 13 residues. Trimming pared 5 bases from V and 2 bases from J, leaving 9 bases between. Germline V gives CDR1 MNHEY, CDR2 SMNVEV (reference sequence). The CDR3 bases are TGTGCCAGCAGTCTGGGTGGGAACTATGGCTACACCTTC. Its translation is CASSLGGNYGYTF.

The chain uses TRBV5-1 and TRBJ1-1, with a possible D match to TRBD1 (6 bases). Deletions cut 3 bases from V and 0 bases from J, with 9 bases between. The CDR3 runs to 14 residues. Germline V gene sequence: CDR1 SGHRS, CDR2 YFSETQ. CDR3: CASSSGHMNTEAFF. The CDR3 DNA is TGCGCCAGCAGCTCGGGACATATGAACACTGAAGCTTTCTTT.

This clone was counted at least ten times. V and J are TRBV15 and TRBJ2-6; D perhaps matches TRBD1 (7 bases). The CDR3 loop spans 16 amino acids. The V end was cut by 3 bases, the J end by 0 bases, with 9 bases between. From germline, CDR1 is LNHNV and CDR2 YYDKDF (reference sequence). The CDR3 is CATSRQGGSGANVLTF. The CDR3, as DNA: TGTGCCACCAGCAGGCAGGGGGGCTCTGGGGCCAACGTCCTGACTTTC.

This clone has only a few counts. J is TRBJ1-1 and V is TRBV7-8; D is ambiguous. This CDR3 region has 13 residues. Germline CDR1 and CDR2: SGHVS and FQNEAQ. V was cut by 0 bases and J by 0 bases, with 2 bases left in between. In nucleotides, the CDR3 is TGTGCCAGCAGCTTAGCGATGAACACTGAAGCTTTCTTT. It codes for CASSLAMNTEAFF.

This clone has at least ten counts. This chain uses TRBV6-6 with TRBJ2-3; D is possibly TRBD1 (5 bases). Per germline, CDR1 MNHNY and CDR2 SVGAGI (reference sequence). This CDR3 comprises 13 residues. V lost 6 bases to trimming and J lost 5 bases, with 12 bases between them. This chain's CDR3 is CASREQAQDTQYF. DNA for the CDR3: TGTGCCAGCAGGGAACAGGCCCAAGATACGCAGTATTTT.